This passage covers 27 T cell receptor beta chains from one sample sequenced in a study of T cells in Graves' hyperthyroidism and ophthalmopathy. The investigators amplified TCR beta CDR3 regions from RNA transcripts. RT-PCR in the first round (using the HTBI primer set) targeted the TCR CDR3. TCRdb re-called the multiplex PCR reads with MiXCR, one entry per CDR3 protein. The profile shows about 590,000 distinct CDR3 sequences, 14% of them singletons. The sample comprised blood. These receptor sequences come from a woman between 18 and 30 years old with Graves' ophthalmopathy.

The gene calls are TRBV5-1 and TRBJ2-2; TRBD2 matches at 9 bases. The CDR3 loop spans 14 amino acids. After removal of 7 bases from V and 4 bases from J, the junction contained 5 bases not matched to a gene. The germline gives CDR1 SGHRS, CDR2 YFSETQ. Here the CDR3 reads CASAAGGRTGELFF. For the CDR3, the DNA is TGCGCCAGCGCGGCGGGAGGGCGCACCGGGGAGCTGTTTTTT.

This clonotype has ten or more counts. This chain connects TRBV7-2 to TRBJ2-7; D may correspond to TRBD1 or TRBD2 (5 bases each). The CDR3 extends over 15 amino acids. Germline lookup yields CDR1 SGHTA and CDR2 FQGNSA. V gave up 0 bases and J gave up 1 base, with 10 bases separating them. DNA for the CDR3: TGTGCCAGCAGCTTAGCGGGGACGGGTTCCTACGAGCAGTACTTC. Its translation is CASSLAGTGSYEQYF.

This chain uses TRBV12-3 or TRBV12-4 with TRBJ2-7; the D gene is possibly TRBD1 (6 bases). The CDR3 runs 12 residues. Trimming took off 5 bases at V and 9 bases at J, with 14 bases between the two ends. The CDR3 sequence: CASSAGKGVQYF. CDR3 in DNA: TGTGCCAGCAGTGCCGGTAAGGGGGTGCAGTACTTC.

The chain recombines TRBV20-1 with TRBJ1-1; D is unresolved. The V end lost 4 bases, the J end lost 0 bases, and 6 bases lay between the germline ends. In germline, CDR1 is DFQATT, CDR2 SNEGSKA (reference sequence). CDR3 length equals 12 residues. CDR3 loop: CSAKKVNTEAFF. The CDR3 DNA is TGCAGTGCTAAAAAGGTGAACACTGAAGCTTTCTTT.

This clonotype was observed at least ten times. The chain recombines TRBV30 with TRBJ2-2, with 9 bases that match TRBD1. The germline CDR1 and CDR2 sequences are GTSNPN and SVGIG (reference sequence). Trimming took 7 bases from V and 6 from J; bases not matched to a gene: 12. The CDR3 is 15 residues long. This chain's CDR3 is CASYRDRVLSGELFF. In nucleotides, the CDR3 is TGTGCCTCTTACCGGGACAGGGTGCTCTCCGGGGAGCTGTTTTTT.

V and J are TRBV14 and TRBJ2-3; TRBD1 or TRBD2 may be the D gene (5 bases each). Germline V gives CDR1 SGHDN, CDR2 FVKESK. Between the trimmed V and J ends, which lost 4 bases and 6 bases, there was a span of 14 bases. CDR3 length equals 14 residues. In DNA form, the CDR3 reads TGTGCCAGCAGCCCCTCCGGGACGCTGGATACGCAGTATTTT. Its protein is CASSPSGTLDTQYF.

This clonotype was seen at least ten times. The rearrangement joins TRBV2 to TRBJ2-7; D gene ambiguous. This CDR3 has 14 residues. The germline CDR1 and CDR2 sequences are SNHLY and FYNNEI. Trimming cost V 8 bases and J 3 bases, with 17 bases left between them. DNA for the CDR3: TGTGCCAGCCGTGGGCGGTTACCGATCTACGAGCAGTACTTC. Its translation is CASRGRLPIYEQYF.

This clonotype was recorded many times. The chain has TRBV19 and TRBJ1-1, with D possibly being TRBD1 (6 bases). This CDR3 has 13 amino acids. The V gene lost 3 bases and the J gene lost 3 bases, with 8 bases spanning the gap. Germline-derived CDR1 and CDR2 are LNHDA and SQIVND (reference sequence). The CDR3 sequence is CASSMAGDTEAFF. DNA for the CDR3: TGTGCCAGTAGTATGGCAGGGGACACTGAAGCTTTCTTT.

This chain links TRBV7-9 with TRBJ2-1; D uncertain. The J call may not be correct, given that the DNA end is closer to TRBJ2-7. Germline V CDR1 and CDR2: SEHNR, FQNEAQ (reference sequence). There are 13 residues in the CDR3. The CDR3 bases are TGTGCCAGCAGCTCTGGACGCCTCAATGAGCAGTACTTC. This encodes CASSSGRLNEQYF.

As for this clonotype: One base away lies a much larger clone, so this may be a sequencing read error. The CDR3 DNA reads TGTGCCAGCAGACGGCGGACCGCATCCCCCCTCACCTTC. It translates to CASRRRTASPLTF. This chain uses TRBV6-1 with TRBJ1-2, with D uncertain. CDR3 length equals 13 residues. Germline lookup yields CDR1 MNHNS and CDR2 SASEGT. V was cut by 6 bases and J by 13 bases, with 21 bases left in between.

This clonotype was observed at least ten times. This chain connects TRBV5-8 to TRBJ2-4, with 7 bases identical to TRBD1. The junction had 7 bases not matched to a gene; V was cut back by 3 bases and J by 4 bases. CDR1 is SGHTS, CDR2 YDEGEE, per germline. This CDR3 has 15 amino acids. The CDR3 loop reads CASSYGQASKNIQYF. The CDR3 DNA reads as TGTGCCAGCAGCTACGGACAGGCCTCAAAAAACATTCAGTACTTC.

At least ten counts were recorded for this clonotype. J is TRBJ2-1 and V is TRBV28, with TRBD1 as a possible D gene (5 bases). The germline gives CDR1 MDHEN, CDR2 SYDVKM. CDR3 length: 13 residues. Trimming left V 7 bases short and J 4 bases short, with 11 bases between. The CDR3 sequence is CASNGRAYNEQFF. The CDR3 region has the DNA TGTGCCAGCAACGGCAGGGCGTACAATGAGCAGTTCTTC.

This clonotype was found many times. V usage is TRBV7-9 and J usage is TRBJ2-7; D is undetermined. The V gene's germline CDR1 is SEHNR and CDR2 FQNEAQ (reference sequence). Between the trimmed V and J ends, which lost 4 bases and 0 bases, there was a span of 10 bases. The CDR3 is 14 residues long. This CDR3 is CASSSGVGSYEQYF. CDR3 bases: TGTGCCAGCAGCTCCGGAGTAGGCTCCTACGAGCAGTACTTC.

This clonotype was seen ten or more times. The CDR3 here is CASSYSATGELFF. The DNA for the CDR3 is TGTGCCAGCAGTTACTCGGCCACCGGGGAGCTGTTTTTT. The chain couples TRBV6-2 or TRBV6-3 to TRBJ2-2; no clear D. Germline-derived CDR1 and CDR2 are MNHEY and SVGEGT. This CDR3 spans 13 amino acids. Trimming left V 0 bases short and J 4 bases short, with 3 bases between.

This clonotype was counted ten times or more. The V and J genes are TRBV7-9 and TRBJ2-7, with 10 bases identical to TRBD2. The trim removed 6 bases at V and 3 bases at J, leaving 8 bases unmatched. This CDR3 is 15 amino acids long. CDR1 and CDR2 from the germline V gene are SEHNR and FQNEAQ (reference sequence). DNA for the CDR3: TGTGCCAGCAGAGATACCGGGACTAGCGTCTACGAGCAGTACTTC. It translates to CASRDTGTSVYEQYF. Looking up the rest from reference TRBV7-9 and TRBJ2-7 gives the full variable domain: DTGVSQNPRHKITKRGQNVTFRCDPISEHNRLYWYRQTLGQGPEFLTYFQNEAQLEKSRLLSDRFSAERPKGSFSTLEIQRTEQGDSAMYLCASRDTGTSVYEQYFGPGTRLTVT.

The chain links TRBV18 to TRBJ2-5; 7 bases align to TRBD1. This CDR3 is 16 amino acids long. Trimming at V came to 2 bases and at J to 2 bases, leaving 8 bases not matched to a gene. Germline CDR1 KGHSH, CDR2 LQKENI. The CDR3 sequence: CASSPRTGGGQETQYF. The CDR3 DNA follows: TGTGCCAGCTCACCAAGGACAGGTGGGGGACAAGAGACCCAGTACTTC.

This clonotype occurred many times. This chain uses TRBV18 with TRBJ1-1; no firm D call. V was shortened by 6 bases and J by 3 bases, with 11 bases between the two germline ends. The CDR3 loop spans 13 amino acids. The germline gives CDR1 KGHSH, CDR2 LQKENI. CDR3 sequence: CASSGTSDTEAFF. CDR3 in DNA: TGTGCCAGCTCGGGAACCTCGGACACTGAAGCTTTCTTT.

This clonotype showed up many times. V usage is TRBV6-2 or TRBV6-3 and J usage is TRBJ2-1; TRBD1 matches at 8 bases. CDR1 MNHEY and CDR2 SVGEGT come from the germline V gene. J lost 4 bases, V lost 0 bases, and 17 bases had no gene match. The CDR3 consists of 20 residues. CDR3 sequence reads: CASSYSLRGQGAWGYNEQFF. The CDR3 nucleotides read TGTGCCAGCAGTTACTCCCTTCGTGGGCAGGGGGCGTGGGGGTACAATGAGCAGTTCTTC.

On this clonotype itself: An end of the junction does not agree with germline; a read error may underlie this. This chain uses TRBV12-3 or TRBV12-4 with TRBJ1-5; D not resolved. This CDR3 spans 14 amino acids. DNA of the CDR3: TGTGCCAGCAGTCACAGCATGAGCAATCAGTCCCAGCATTTT. It specifies CASSHSMSNQSQHF.

This clonotype was seen a handful of times. This rearrangement joins TRBV13 to TRBJ2-7; 8 nucleotides align to TRBD2. Looked up from germline, CDR1 is PRHDT and CDR2 is FYEKMQ (reference sequence). There are 18 residues in the CDR3. V dropped 5 bases and J dropped 2; count of bases not matched to a gene: 17. CDR3: CASSPGGGGPRRPYEQYF. The DNA for the CDR3 is TGTGCCAGCAGCCCCGGGGGGGGCGGACCGAGGCGCCCCTACGAGCAGTACTTC.

The genes are TRBV20-1 and TRBJ1-5; D unresolved. This CDR3 comprises 11 residues. Germline V CDR1 and CDR2: DFQATT, SNEGSKA (reference sequence). The V and J ends lost 6 bases and 4 bases respectively, with 7 bases between them. CDR3 bases: TGCAGTGCAAGCCTGAATCAGCCCCAGCATTTT. Encoded protein: CSASLNQPQHF.

The gene calls are TRBV7-3 and TRBJ2-3, with a tentative D call TRBD2 (5 bases). This CDR3 contains 14 residues. V lost 5 bases to trimming and J lost 2 bases, with 11 bases between them. Germline V lookup: CDR1 SGHTA, CDR2 FQGTGA. The CDR3 spells CASSAEADTDTQYF. In DNA form, the CDR3 reads TGTGCCAGCAGCGCCGAAGCGGACACAGATACGCAGTATTTT.

The V gene is TRBV6-1, the J gene TRBJ2-7, with 9 bases fitting TRBD2. The CDR3 loop spans 15 amino acids. From germline, CDR1 is MNHNS and CDR2 SASEGT. V lost 6 bases and J lost 3; bases outside the gene matches: 9. The CDR3 DNA sequence: TGTGCCAGCAGACCAGCGACTAGCGGAGGCTACGAGCAGTACTTC. Its protein is CASRPATSGGYEQYF.

This clonotype has more than one count but fewer than ten. The chain links TRBV5-8 to TRBJ1-1, with unresolved D. V lost 1 base to trimming and J lost 0 bases, with 16 bases between them. Per germline, CDR1 SGHTS and CDR2 YDEGEE. The CDR3 is 17 amino acids. Here the CDR3 reads CASSLRGSGVMNTEAFF. The CDR3 bases are TGTGCCAGCAGCTTGCGAGGATCCGGGGTTATGAACACTGAAGCTTTCTTT.

This clonotype was picked up many times. The chain uses TRBV5-8 and TRBJ2-7, with D perhaps TRBD1 or TRBD2 (5 bases each). Trimming shortened V by 3 bases and J by 4 bases, and 8 bases separated the two germline ends. The length of the CDR3 is 12 residues. CDR1 is SGHTS and CDR2 is YDEGEE in the germline V gene. As DNA, the CDR3 is TGTGCCAGCAGCTGGGACGGTTACGAGCAGTACTTC. Its protein product is CASSWDGYEQYF.

The rearrangement uses TRBV6-1 and TRBJ1-4; the D gene is possibly TRBD1 (5 bases). Germline V gives CDR1 MNHNS, CDR2 SASEGT. The CDR3 spans 14 residues. Deletions cut 3 bases from V and 5 bases from J, with 10 bases between. This CDR3 reads CASSESWGNEKLFF. In DNA form, the CDR3 reads TGTGCCAGCAGTGAGTCTTGGGGGAATGAAAAACTGTTTTTT.

Ten or more counts support this clonotype. The chain employs TRBV7-2 and TRBJ2-3; 15 nucleotides match TRBD2. Looked up from germline, CDR1 is SGHTA and CDR2 is FQGNSA. This CDR3 contains 19 residues. V lost 5 bases and J lost 3; bases outside the gene matches: 12. The CDR3 here is CASSKGLAGGLLWTDTQYF. In DNA form, the CDR3 reads TGTGCCAGCAGCAAGGGACTAGCGGGAGGCCTTCTCTGGACAGATACGCAGTATTTT.